The 27 T cell receptor beta chains given below trace back to one sample, sequenced in a study of T cells in localized non-small cell lung cancer. Repertoires were generated with immunoSEQ multiplex PCR, while TCRdb's copy carries only in-frame clones and drops some. The data show more than 1,300 clones, approximately 21% seen once. The sample consisted of normal lung tissue next to the tumor, taken before any cancer treatment. The receptors were gathered from a female donor older than 55 with stage II squamous cell lung carcinoma.

This sequence joins TRBV25-1 and TRBJ2-3; possibly TRBD2 for D (6 bases). V lost 10 bases to trimming and J lost 2 bases, with 13 bases between them. The CDR3 contains 13 residues. Germline-derived CDR1 and CDR2 are MGHDK and SYGVNS. CDR3 region: CAIHVAVTDTQYF. The CDR3, as DNA: TGTGCCATCCACGTAGCGGTCACAGATACGCAGTATTTT.

This clone came up a few times. The genes are TRBV28 and TRBJ2-5; 10 bases fit TRBD1. Per the germline V gene, CDR1 is MDHEN and CDR2 is SYDVKM. The junction had 9 bases not matched to a gene; V was cut back by 6 bases and J by 5 bases. The CDR3 is 15 amino acids. CDR3 DNA sequence: TGTGCCAGCAGAGAGACAGGGGGCGGAGGGGAGACCCAGTACTTC. Protein sequence: CASRETGGGGETQYF.

There are a few counts of this clone. The chain employs TRBV13 and TRBJ1-2, with unresolved D. V shed 0 bases and J shed 4 bases, with 9 bases lying between them. Germline CDR1 is PRHDT and CDR2 is FYEKMQ (reference sequence). The CDR3 is 14 amino acids. CDR3 sequence: CASSLGRQSYGYTF. The CDR3 DNA is TGTGCCAGCAGCTTAGGCCGGCAGTCCTATGGCTACACCTTC. Filled out from reference TRBV13 and TRBJ1-2, the complete variable domain reads AAGVIQSPRHLIKEKRETATLKCYPIPRHDTVYWYQQGPGQDPQFLISFYEKMQSDKGSIPDRFSAQQFSDYHSELNMSSLELGDSALYFCASSLGRQSYGYTFGSGTRLTVV.

V is TRBV28 and J is TRBJ1-5; D remains unclear. Germline CDR1 reads MDHEN; CDR2 reads SYDVKM. V dropped 8 bases and J dropped 2 bases, with 10 bases sitting between them. This CDR3 region has 13 residues. The chain's CDR3 is CASQFRGNQPQHF. Here the CDR3 DNA reads TGTGCCAGCCAATTTCGGGGCAATCAGCCCCAGCATTTT.

In this sample, this clone turned up a few times. The V and J genes are TRBV4-1 and TRBJ2-3; D perhaps matches TRBD1 (6 bases). This CDR3 has 17 residues. Looked up from germline, CDR1 is MGHRA and CDR2 is YSYEKL. Trimming took 4 bases from V and 2 from J, leaving 19 bases between them. Here the CDR3 DNA reads TGCGCCAGCAGCCGGGCCAGGGGCCGTGGGCTCACAGATACGCAGTATTTT. Translated, it gives CASSRARGRGLTDTQYF.

The V gene is TRBV9, the J gene TRBJ2-7; 10 nucleotides line up with TRBD1. The CDR3 is 16 amino acids. With 4 bases clipped from V and 5 bases from J, the junction kept 12 bases outside the gene matches. Germline V lookup: CDR1 SGDLS, CDR2 YYNGEE. For the CDR3, the DNA is TGTGCCAGCAGCCCCCAGACAGGGGGCCTCCAAAACGAGCAGTACTTC. This translates into CASSPQTGGLQNEQYF.

This CDR3 reads CASSQGLTGGWETQYF. As DNA, the CDR3 is TGTGCCAGCAGCCAAGGATTGACAGGGGGCTGGGAGACCCAGTACTTC. This sequence joins TRBV14 and TRBJ2-5, with TRBD1 matching 10 bases. This CDR3 is built from 16 residues. CDR1 and CDR2 (germline): SGHDN, FVKESK. The J segment lost 5 bases and the V segment lost 1 base, leaving 7 bases of the junction unmatched.

The CDR3 region is CAWSGGYSTNTEAFF. The CDR3 bases are TGTGCCTGGAGTGGAGGGTACAGCACGAACACTGAAGCTTTCTTT. The chain employs TRBV30 and TRBJ1-1; D gene unclear. The germline V and J ends were trimmed by 1 base and 1 base, with 13 bases remaining between them. There are 15 residues in the CDR3. From germline, CDR1 is GTSNPN and CDR2 SVGIG (reference sequence).

In its sample, this clone is large. The rearrangement joins TRBV19 to TRBJ1-1; the D is unclear. The CDR3 extends over 14 amino acids. Trimming pared 3 bases from V and 3 bases from J, leaving 11 bases between. Germline V gene sequence: CDR1 LNHDA, CDR2 SQIVND (reference sequence). CDR3 in DNA: TGTGCCAGTAGTATTTCACAAATTGACACTGAAGCTTTCTTT. Translated: CASSISQIDTEAFF.

The chain combines TRBV5-1 with TRBJ1-1; TRBD1 might be the D (5 bases). Deletions cut 0 bases from V and 7 bases from J, with 13 bases between. The CDR3 sequence is 14 residues long. Germline values: CDR1 SGHRS, CDR2 YFSETQ. CDR3 in DNA: TGCGCCAGCAGCTTGGAGGCGGGGACCATTGAAGCTTTCTTT. Encoded protein: CASSLEAGTIEAFF.

This chain connects TRBV30 to TRBJ1-2, with 8 bases fitting TRBD1. Germline V CDR1 and CDR2: GTSNPN, SVGIG (reference sequence). This CDR3 comprises 13 residues. With 8 bases clipped from V and 1 base from J, the junction kept 6 bases outside the gene matches. This chain's CDR3 is CAGYRGDNYGYTF. CDR3 DNA: TGTGCCGGTTACAGGGGGGATAACTATGGCTACACCTTC. The variable domain in full, with the rest retrieved from reference TRBV30 and TRBJ1-2, is SQTIHQWPATLVQPVGSPLSLECTVEGTSNPNLYWYRQAAGRGLQLLFYSVGIGQISSEVPQNLSASRPQDRQFILSSKKLLLSDSGFYLCAGYRGDNYGYTFGSGTRLTVV.

The chain employs TRBV5-1 and TRBJ2-2, with D unresolved. The CDR3 is made up of 14 amino acids. Trimming removed 4 bases at V and 5 bases at J, with 12 bases between. Germline V gene lookup returns CDR1 SGHRS and CDR2 YFSETQ. As DNA, the CDR3 is TGCGCCAGCAGCCCGAATTCGGGTACCGGGGAGCTGTTTTTT. It specifies CASSPNSGTGELFF.

This sequence joins TRBV4-1 and TRBJ1-1; 7 bases line up with TRBD1. CDR1 is MGHRA and CDR2 is YSYEKL in the germline V gene. This CDR3 has 12 residues. Trimming cost V 4 bases and J 9 bases; bases outside gene matches: 5. The CDR3 bases are TGCGCCAGCAGCCTTGACAGGGAAAAAGCTTTCTTT. The encoded protein is CASSLDREKAFF.

This clone was counted a few times. The CDR3 nucleotides read TGTGCCAGCCTAGGGGGGCTCTATGGCTACACCTTC. This codes for CASLGGLYGYTF. V gene TRBV12-5 combines with J gene TRBJ1-2; possibly TRBD1 for D (6 bases). The CDR3 spans 12 residues. CDR1 and CDR2 (germline): LGHNT, FRNRAP.

This rearrangement joins TRBV11-3 to TRBJ2-7, with D possibly being TRBD2 (6 bases). The V and J ends lost 5 bases and 4 bases respectively, with 21 bases between them. The CDR3 has 16 residues. The germline CDR1 and CDR2 sequences are SGHNT and YENEEA. CDR3 loop: CASSPRTYPAGYEQYF. CDR3 nucleotide sequence: TGTGCCAGCAGCCCAAGGACTTACCCTGCGGGATACGAGCAGTACTTC.

This clone was seen a few times. CDR3 in amino acids: CASSLQMDRGNEQFF. The DNA for the CDR3 is TGCGCCAGCAGCTTGCAGATGGATAGGGGCAATGAGCAGTTCTTC. The chain has TRBV5-1 and TRBJ2-1; tentatively, D is TRBD1 (5 bases). The CDR3 runs to 15 residues. Germline CDR1 reads SGHRS; CDR2 reads YFSETQ. Trimming took 1 base from V and 6 from J, leaving 14 bases between them. Together with reference TRBV5-1 and TRBJ2-1, the CDR3 gives the full variable domain: KAGVTQTPRYLIKTRGQQVTLSCSPISGHRSVSWYQQTPGQGLQFLFEYFSETQRNKGNFPGRFSGRQFSNSRSEMNVSTLELGDSALYLCASSLQMDRGNEQFFGPGTRLTVL.

This clone occurred once. V gene TRBV19 combines with J gene TRBJ2-3, with D hard to call. The CDR3 is 13 residues long. The germline gives CDR1 LNHDA, CDR2 SQIVND (reference sequence). Trimming shortened V by 3 bases and J by 3 bases, and 7 bases separated the two germline ends. CDR3 DNA: TGTGCCAGTAGTATTTCTCTTACAGATACGCAGTATTTT. Its translation: CASSISLTDTQYF.

This clone occurred a few times. This CDR3 is CASSQDFNSGGAGYGYTF. In nucleotides, the CDR3 is TGCGCCAGCAGCCAAGATTTCAACTCGGGGGGCGCTGGCTATGGCTACACCTTC. The chain carries TRBV4-1 and TRBJ1-2; weak D call: TRBD1 (6 bases). The germline CDR1 and CDR2 sequences are MGHRA and YSYEKL. The ends were cut back, 0 bases at V and 4 bases at J, with 21 bases in the middle. CDR3 size: 18 residues.

The J gene is TRBJ1-2, the V gene TRBV28, with 9 positions matching TRBD1. V was pared by 2 bases and J by 3 bases, with 7 bases of the junction left unmatched. CDR1 is MDHEN, CDR2 SYDVKM, per germline. This CDR3 has 16 amino acids. The CDR3 here is CASSLLQGAHYYGYTF. Written as DNA, the CDR3 is TGTGCCAGCAGTTTACTACAGGGGGCGCATTACTATGGCTACACCTTC.

The J gene is TRBJ2-1, the V gene TRBV18; a weak D match, TRBD2 (5 bases). V was shortened by 0 bases and J by 12 bases, with 12 bases between the two germline ends. The CDR3 runs 13 residues. Looked up from germline, CDR1 is KGHSH and CDR2 is LQKENI. The CDR3, as DNA: TGTGCCAGCTCACCACCGAGCGGACGGGGGCAGTTCTTC. It translates to CASSPPSGRGQFF.

The chain carries TRBV6-8 and TRBJ2-6; D may be TRBD1 (6 bases). Trimming removed 4 bases at V and 2 bases at J, with 9 bases between. CDR1 MNHGY and CDR2 SAAAGT come from the germline V gene. CDR3 size: 15 residues. CDR3 coding DNA: TGTGCCAGCAGTTCGTCAGGGGCTGGGGCCAACGTCCTGACTTTC. This sequence encodes CASSSSGAGANVLTF.

V and J are TRBV18 and TRBJ2-1; tentative D call: TRBD2 (6 bases). The CDR3 is 14 residues long. V was pared by 1 base and J by 4 bases, with 8 bases between. The germline CDR1 and CDR2 sequences are KGHSH and LQKENI. CDR3 region: CASSPQRGYNEQFF. The CDR3, as DNA: TGTGCCAGCTCACCACAACGGGGGTACAATGAGCAGTTCTTC.

The chain uses TRBV14 and TRBJ2-7; 9 bases align to TRBD1. Germline V lookup: CDR1 SGHDN, CDR2 FVKESK. With 4 bases clipped from V and 1 base from J, the junction kept 5 bases outside the gene matches. The CDR3 has 15 amino acids. Written as DNA, the CDR3 is TGTGCCAGCAGCCCCGGGACAGGGCCTTCCTACGAGCAGTACTTC. It specifies CASSPGTGPSYEQYF.

The rearrangement links TRBV15 to TRBJ1-2, with D perhaps TRBD1 (6 bases). This CDR3 comprises 14 residues. Germline CDR1 reads LNHNV; CDR2 reads YYDKDF (reference sequence). V lost 9 bases and J lost 4, with 18 bases in between. The CDR3 DNA sequence: TGTGCCACTAGACCTTCAGGGGCCCTCTATGGCTACACCTTC. This gives the protein CATRPSGALYGYTF.

The sample holds a few counts of this clone. V usage is TRBV7-8 and J usage is TRBJ1-1; D unclear. The germline V and J ends were trimmed by 0 bases and 1 base, with 3 bases remaining between them. The CDR3 is 13 amino acids. Germline V gives CDR1 SGHVS, CDR2 FQNEAQ. The CDR3 nucleotides are TGTGCCAGCAGCTTAGCGCCGAACACTGAAGCTTTCTTT. It translates to CASSLAPNTEAFF.

The chain links TRBV28 to TRBJ1-1, with 9 bases fitting TRBD1. The J segment lost 1 base and the V segment lost 6 bases, leaving 3 bases of the junction unmatched. Germline CDR1 and CDR2: MDHEN and SYDVKM. This CDR3 is built from 14 residues. CDR3 in DNA: TGTGCCAGCAGAAACAGGGGGCCGAACACTGAAGCTTTCTTT. Its translation: CASRNRGPNTEAFF.

V gene TRBV2 combines with J gene TRBJ2-3; 7 nucleotides align to TRBD2. V was clipped by 6 bases and J by 4 bases; unmatched bases: 7. The CDR3 length is 14 residues. Per the germline V gene, CDR1 is SNHLY and CDR2 is FYNNEI. The CDR3 protein is CASRPTSAPDTQYF. CDR3 in DNA: TGTGCCAGCAGGCCCACTAGCGCCCCAGATACGCAGTATTTT.